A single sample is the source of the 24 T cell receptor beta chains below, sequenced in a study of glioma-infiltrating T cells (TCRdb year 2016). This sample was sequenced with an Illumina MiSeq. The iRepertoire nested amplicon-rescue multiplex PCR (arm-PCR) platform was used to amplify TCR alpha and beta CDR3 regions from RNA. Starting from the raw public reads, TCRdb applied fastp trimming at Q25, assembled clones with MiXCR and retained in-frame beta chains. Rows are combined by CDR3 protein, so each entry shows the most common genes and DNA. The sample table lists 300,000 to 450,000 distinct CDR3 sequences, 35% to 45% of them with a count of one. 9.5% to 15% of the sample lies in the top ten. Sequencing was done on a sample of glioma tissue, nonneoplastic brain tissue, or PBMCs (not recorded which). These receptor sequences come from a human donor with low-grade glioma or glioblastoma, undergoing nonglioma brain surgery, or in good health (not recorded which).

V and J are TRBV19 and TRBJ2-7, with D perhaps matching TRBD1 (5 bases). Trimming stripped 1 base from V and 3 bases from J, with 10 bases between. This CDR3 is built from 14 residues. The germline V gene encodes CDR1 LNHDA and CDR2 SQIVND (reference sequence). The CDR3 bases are TGTGCCAGTAGTATAGCGGTACAGGACTACGAGCAGTACTTC. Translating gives CASSIAVQDYEQYF.

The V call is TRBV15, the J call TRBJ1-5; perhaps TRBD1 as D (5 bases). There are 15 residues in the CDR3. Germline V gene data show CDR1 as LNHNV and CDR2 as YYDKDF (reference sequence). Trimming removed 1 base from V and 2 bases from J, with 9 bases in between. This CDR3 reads CATSRGPGGNQPQHF. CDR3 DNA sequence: TGTGCCACCAGCAGAGGGCCGGGGGGCAATCAGCCCCAGCATTTT.

The CDR3 DNA follows: TGTGCCAGCAGCTTAGCTTGGCAGGGGGCTAATGGCTACACCTTC. Protein product: CASSLAWQGANGYTF. The chain couples TRBV7-2 to TRBJ1-2; 8 bases align to TRBD1. The length of the CDR3 is 15 residues. V lost 0 bases and J lost 6; bases outside the gene matches: 6. Per germline, CDR1 SGHTA and CDR2 FQGNSA.

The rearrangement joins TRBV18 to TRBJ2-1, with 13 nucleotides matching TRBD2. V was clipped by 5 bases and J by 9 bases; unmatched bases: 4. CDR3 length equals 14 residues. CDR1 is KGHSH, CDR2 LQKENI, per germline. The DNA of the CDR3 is TGTGCCAGCTCAATGACTAGCGGGAGGCGTGAGCAGTTCTTC. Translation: CASSMTSGRREQFF. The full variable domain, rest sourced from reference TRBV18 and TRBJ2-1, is NAGVMQNPRHLVRRRGQEARLRCSPMKGHSHVYWYRQLPEEGLKFMVYLQKENIIDESGMPKERFSAEFPKEGPSILRIQQVVRGDSAAYFCASSMTSGRREQFFGPGTRLTVL.

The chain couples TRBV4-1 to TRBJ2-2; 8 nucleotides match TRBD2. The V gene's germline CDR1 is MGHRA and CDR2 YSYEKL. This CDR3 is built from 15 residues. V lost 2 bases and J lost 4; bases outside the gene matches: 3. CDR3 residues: CASSQRGRSTGELFF. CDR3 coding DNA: TGCGCCAGCAGCCAACGCGGGAGGTCCACCGGGGAGCTGTTTTTT.

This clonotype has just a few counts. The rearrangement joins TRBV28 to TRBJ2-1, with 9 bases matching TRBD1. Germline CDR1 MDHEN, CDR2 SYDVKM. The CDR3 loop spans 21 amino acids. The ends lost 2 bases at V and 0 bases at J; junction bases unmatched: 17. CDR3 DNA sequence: TGTGCCAGCAGTTTAAGGGGGACAGGGCCCATAAGACTCCCCTCCTACAATGAGCAGTTCTTC. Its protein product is CASSLRGTGPIRLPSYNEQFF. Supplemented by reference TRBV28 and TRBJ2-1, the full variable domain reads DVKVTQSSRYLVKRTGEKVFLECVQDMDHENMFWYRQDPGLGLRLIYFSYDVKMKEKGDIPEGYSVSREKKERFSLILESASTNQTSMYLCASSLRGTGPIRLPSYNEQFFGPGTRLTVL.

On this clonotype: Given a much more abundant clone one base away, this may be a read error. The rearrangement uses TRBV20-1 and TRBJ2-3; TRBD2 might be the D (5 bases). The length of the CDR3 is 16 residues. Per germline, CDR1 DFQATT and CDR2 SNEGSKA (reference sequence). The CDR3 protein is CSAGDQLAASTDTQYF. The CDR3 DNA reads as TGCAGTGCTGGAGATCAGCTAGCAGCTAGCACAGATACGCAGTATTTT.

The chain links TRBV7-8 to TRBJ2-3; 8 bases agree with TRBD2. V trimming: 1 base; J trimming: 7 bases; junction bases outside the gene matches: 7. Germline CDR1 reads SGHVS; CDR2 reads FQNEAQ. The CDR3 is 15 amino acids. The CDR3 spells CASSLVAGGLNTQYF. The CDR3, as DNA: TGTGCCAGCAGCTTAGTGGCGGGAGGATTAAATACGCAGTATTTT.

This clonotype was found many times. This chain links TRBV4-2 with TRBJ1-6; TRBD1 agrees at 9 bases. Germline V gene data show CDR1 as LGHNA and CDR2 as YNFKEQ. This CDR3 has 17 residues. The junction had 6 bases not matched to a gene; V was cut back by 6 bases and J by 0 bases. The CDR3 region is CASRGTGPGSYNSPLHF. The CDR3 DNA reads TGTGCCAGCAGGGGGACAGGGCCCGGCTCCTATAATTCACCCCTCCACTTT.

DNA for the CDR3: TGTGCCATCAAAACGGGAGGGCCCACAGATACGCAGTATTTT. Its protein is CAIKTGGPTDTQYF. This sequence joins TRBV6-2 or TRBV6-3 and TRBJ2-3; TRBD2 agrees at 8 bases. CDR1 is MNHEY, CDR2 SVGEGT, per germline. The junction had 8 bases not matched to a gene; V was cut back by 10 bases and J by 2 bases. CDR3 size: 14 residues.

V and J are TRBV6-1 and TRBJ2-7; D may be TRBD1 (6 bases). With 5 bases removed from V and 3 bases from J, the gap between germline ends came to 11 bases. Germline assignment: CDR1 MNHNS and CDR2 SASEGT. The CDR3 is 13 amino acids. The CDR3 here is CASSSMTGYEQYF. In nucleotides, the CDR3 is TGTGCCAGCAGTTCCATGACAGGCTACGAGCAGTACTTC.

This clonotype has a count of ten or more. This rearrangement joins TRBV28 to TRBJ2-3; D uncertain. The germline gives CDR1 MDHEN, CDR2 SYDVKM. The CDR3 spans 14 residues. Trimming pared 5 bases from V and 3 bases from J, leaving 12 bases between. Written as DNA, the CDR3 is TGTGCCAGCAGTCCGGAATTGGGAACAGATACGCAGTATTTT. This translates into CASSPELGTDTQYF.

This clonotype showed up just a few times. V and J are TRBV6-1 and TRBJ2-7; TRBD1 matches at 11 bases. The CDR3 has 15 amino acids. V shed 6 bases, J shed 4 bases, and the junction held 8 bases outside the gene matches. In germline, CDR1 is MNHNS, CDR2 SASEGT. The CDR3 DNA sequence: TGTGCCAGCAGCCGGACAGGGGGCTCTTTTTACGAGCAGTACTTC. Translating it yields CASSRTGGSFYEQYF.

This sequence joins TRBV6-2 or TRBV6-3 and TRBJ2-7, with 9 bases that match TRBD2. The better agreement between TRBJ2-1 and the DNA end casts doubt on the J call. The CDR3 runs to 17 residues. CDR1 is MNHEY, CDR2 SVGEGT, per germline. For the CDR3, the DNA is TGTGCCAGCAGTTACTCCTTGACTAGCGGAAGGTACAATGAGCAGTTCTTC. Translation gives CASSYSLTSGRYNEQFF.

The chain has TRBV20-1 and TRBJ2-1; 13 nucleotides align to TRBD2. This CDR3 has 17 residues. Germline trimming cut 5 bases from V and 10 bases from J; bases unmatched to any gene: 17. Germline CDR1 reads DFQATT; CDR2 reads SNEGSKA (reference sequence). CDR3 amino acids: CSASRLAGGGSVGEQFF. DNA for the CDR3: TGCAGTGCTTCCAGACTAGCGGGAGGCGGGTCGGTTGGCGAGCAGTTCTTC.

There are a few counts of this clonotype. The CDR3 DNA sequence: TGTGCCAGCGTTGGTTCCCACTATGGCTACACCTTC. This translates into CASVGSHYGYTF. The genes are TRBV6-2 or TRBV6-3 and TRBJ1-2, with D uncertain. Germline CDR1 is MNHEY and CDR2 is SVGEGT. V dropped 8 bases and J dropped 3 bases, with 10 bases sitting between them. This CDR3 contains 12 residues.

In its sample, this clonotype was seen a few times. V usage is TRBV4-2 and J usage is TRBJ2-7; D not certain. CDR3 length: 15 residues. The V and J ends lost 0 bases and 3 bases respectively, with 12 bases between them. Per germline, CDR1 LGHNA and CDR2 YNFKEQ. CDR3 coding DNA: TGTGCCAGCAGCCAAGAATCGAGTGCTGGCTACGAGCAGTACTTC. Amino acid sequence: CASSQESSAGYEQYF.

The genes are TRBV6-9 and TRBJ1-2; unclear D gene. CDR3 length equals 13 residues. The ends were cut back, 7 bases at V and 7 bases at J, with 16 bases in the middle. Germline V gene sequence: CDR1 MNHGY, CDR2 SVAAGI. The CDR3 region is CASTQARACGYTF. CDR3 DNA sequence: TGTGCCAGCACCCAGGCAAGGGCCTGTGGCTACACCTTC.

The CDR3 nucleotides are TGTGCCAGCAGTTCCTGGACAGGGGGAAAGAATGAGCAGTTCTTC. Translation gives CASSSWTGGKNEQFF. The chain uses TRBV12-3 or TRBV12-4 and TRBJ2-1, with 10 bases aligning to TRBD1. The CDR3 totals 15 residues. The V segment lost 4 bases and the J segment 7 bases; nucleotides outside the gene matches: 7.

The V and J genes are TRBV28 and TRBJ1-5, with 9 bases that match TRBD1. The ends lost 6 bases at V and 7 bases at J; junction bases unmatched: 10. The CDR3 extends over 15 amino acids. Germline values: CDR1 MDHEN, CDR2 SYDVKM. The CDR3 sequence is CASSRYRGRFQPQHF. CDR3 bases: TGTGCCAGCAGCCGGTACAGGGGGCGCTTCCAGCCCCAGCATTTT.

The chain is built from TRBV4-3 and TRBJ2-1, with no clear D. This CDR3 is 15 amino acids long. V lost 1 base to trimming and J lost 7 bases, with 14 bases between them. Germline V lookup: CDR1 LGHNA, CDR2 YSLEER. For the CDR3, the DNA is TGCGCCAGCAGCCAAGGGGCCCGTAGCTTGAATGAGCAGTTCTTC. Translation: CASSQGARSLNEQFF.

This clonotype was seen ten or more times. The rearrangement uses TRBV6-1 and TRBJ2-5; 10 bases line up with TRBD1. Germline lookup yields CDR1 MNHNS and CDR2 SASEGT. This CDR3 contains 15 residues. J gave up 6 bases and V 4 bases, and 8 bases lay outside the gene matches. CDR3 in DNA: TGTGCCAGCAGTGTACCAAGGGACAGGGGAAAGACCCAGTACTTC. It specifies CASSVPRDRGKTQYF.

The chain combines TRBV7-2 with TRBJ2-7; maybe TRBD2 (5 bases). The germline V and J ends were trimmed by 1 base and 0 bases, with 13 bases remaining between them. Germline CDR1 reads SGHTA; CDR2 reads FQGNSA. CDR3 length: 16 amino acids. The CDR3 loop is CASSLVGRTSSYEQYF. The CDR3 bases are TGTGCCAGCAGCTTAGTCGGCCGTACTAGCTCCTACGAGCAGTACTTC.

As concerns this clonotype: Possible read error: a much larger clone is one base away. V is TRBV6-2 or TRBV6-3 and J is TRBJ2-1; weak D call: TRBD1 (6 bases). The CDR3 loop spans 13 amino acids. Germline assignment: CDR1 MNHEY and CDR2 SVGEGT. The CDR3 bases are TGTGCCAGCAGTTACACTACAGGGAGTGAGCAGCTCTTC. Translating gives CASSYTTGSEQLF.